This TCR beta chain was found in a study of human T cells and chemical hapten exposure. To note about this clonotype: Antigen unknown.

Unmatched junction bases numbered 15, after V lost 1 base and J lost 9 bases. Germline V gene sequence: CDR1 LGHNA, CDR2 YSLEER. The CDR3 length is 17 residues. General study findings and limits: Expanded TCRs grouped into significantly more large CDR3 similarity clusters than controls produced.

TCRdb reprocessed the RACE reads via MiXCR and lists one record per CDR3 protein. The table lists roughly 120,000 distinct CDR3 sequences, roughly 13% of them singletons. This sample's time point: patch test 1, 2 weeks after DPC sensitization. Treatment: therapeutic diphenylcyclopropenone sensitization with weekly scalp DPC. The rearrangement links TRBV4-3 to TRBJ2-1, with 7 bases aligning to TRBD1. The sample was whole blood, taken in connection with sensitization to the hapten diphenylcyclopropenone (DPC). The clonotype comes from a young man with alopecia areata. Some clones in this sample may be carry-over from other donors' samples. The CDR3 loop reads CASSQGRDRESPTEQFF. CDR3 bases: TGCGCCAGCAGCCAAGGAAGAGACAGGGAGTCCCCGACTGAGCAGTTCTTC.